The rows below give T cell receptor beta chains drawn from one sample of a study of cytomegalovirus exposure and HLA in healthy donors. Assay used: immunoSEQ multiplex PCR; TCRdb lists only in-frame clones, some missing. This repertoire shows some 85,000 clones, about four fifths found once; its top ten account for under 2.5%. Source material: PBMCs. The receptors stem from a man aged 18 to 30 in good health and CMV-seronegative. CDR3s include the opening cysteine and the closing phenylalanine or tryptophan. The D gene is left open where the match is weak. Size is stated for part of the rows, as once, few or many counts, or as a class when the clone is expanded.

clone size: -
J gene: TRBJ1-2
V gene: TRBV6-6
D gene: TRBD1
CDR3 DNA: TGTGCCAGCAGTTTCGGACAGGGGGATGGCTACACCTTC
CDR3 protein: CASSFGQGDGYTF

clone size: -
J gene: TRBJ2-3
V gene: TRBV19
D gene: -
CDR3 DNA: TGTGCCAGTAGTATTCCGGGTCATGTGGATACGCAGTATTTT
CDR3 protein: CASSIPGHVDTQYF

clone size: once
J gene: TRBJ1-5
V gene: TRBV7-9
D gene: TRBD1
CDR3 DNA: TGTGCCAGCAGCAACGGACAGGGAGCGGGTCAGCCCCAGCATTTT
CDR3 protein: CASSNGQGAGQPQHF

clone size: few
J gene: TRBJ2-3
V gene: TRBV5-1
D gene: -
CDR3 DNA: TGCGCCAGCAGCTTGAGGCTAGCCTACACAGATACGCAGTATTTT
CDR3 protein: CASSLRLAYTDTQYF

clone size: -
J gene: TRBJ2-2
V gene: TRBV6-1
D gene: -
CDR3 DNA: TGTGCCAGCGACAGAGCTACCGGGGAGCTGTTTTTT
CDR3 protein: CASDRATGELFF

clone size: -
J gene: TRBJ2-5
V gene: TRBV5-1
D gene: -
CDR3 DNA: TGCGCCAGCAGCTTGGACACCCACAAACCAGAGACCCAGTACTTC
CDR3 protein: CASSLDTHKPETQYF

clone size: -
J gene: TRBJ2-1
V gene: TRBV27
D gene: -
CDR3 DNA: TGTGCCAGCAAATACGGGTGGGGGACAAGCTCCTACAATGAGCAGTTCTTC
CDR3 protein: CASKYGWGTSSYNEQFF

clone size: -
J gene: TRBJ2-2
V gene: TRBV2
D gene: -
CDR3 DNA: TGTGCCAGCAGTGAGCGGCGGGAGCTGTTTTTT
CDR3 protein: CASSERRELFF

clone size: -
J gene: TRBJ2-3
V gene: TRBV2
D gene: -
CDR3 DNA: TGTGCCAGCAGTCCAAACGGTACGCAGTATTTT
CDR3 protein: CASSPNGTQYF

clone size: few
J gene: TRBJ1-2
V gene: TRBV18
D gene: -
CDR3 DNA: TGTGCCAGCTCACCTCCCGGGATTAACTATGGCTACACCTTC
CDR3 protein: CASSPPGINYGYTF

clone size: -
J gene: TRBJ1-1
V gene: TRBV5-4
D gene: -
CDR3 DNA: TGTGCCAGCAGCTCGGAGGGGCGGGGGAACACTGAAGCTTTCTTT
CDR3 protein: CASSSEGRGNTEAFF

clone size: -
J gene: TRBJ2-1
V gene: TRBV2
D gene: TRBD2
CDR3 DNA: TGTGCCAGCGGTGGGGCCCTAGCGGGGCTGGCCTACAATGAGCAGTTCTTC
CDR3 protein: CASGGALAGLAYNEQFF

clone size: -
J gene: TRBJ2-7
V gene: TRBV14
D gene: -
CDR3 DNA: TGTGCCAGCAGCCCTAAGAGGGCGGTTTTGTACTTC
CDR3 protein: CASSPKRAVLYF

clone size: -
J gene: TRBJ2-1
V gene: TRBV29-1
D gene: -
CDR3 DNA: TGCAGCGTGAGAGGGGGTCTGGTTAATGAGCAGTTCTTC
CDR3 protein: CSVRGGLVNEQFF

clone size: -
J gene: TRBJ2-7
V gene: TRBV18
D gene: -
CDR3 DNA: TGTGCCAGCTCACCCCCGTGCGAGCAGTACTTC
CDR3 protein: CASSPPCEQYF

clone size: -
J gene: TRBJ2-7
V gene: TRBV21-1
D gene: -
CDR3 DNA: TGTGCCAGCAGCAAGGGTGGCAGGGGGCACGAGCAGTACTTC
CDR3 protein: CASSKGGRGHEQYF

clone size: few
J gene: TRBJ2-7
V gene: TRBV4-1
D gene: TRBD2
CDR3 DNA: TGCGCCAGCAGCCAAGATCGCGGGAGCTCCTACGAGCAGTACTTC
CDR3 protein: CASSQDRGSSYEQYF

clone size: few
J gene: TRBJ2-3
V gene: TRBV7-6
D gene: TRBD2
CDR3 DNA: TGTGCCAGCAGCCCTGGGACTAGGACAGATACGCAGTATTTT
CDR3 protein: CASSPGTRTDTQYF

clone size: -
J gene: TRBJ2-7
V gene: TRBV9
D gene: -
CDR3 DNA: TGTGCCAGCAGCGCCGGGATCAATGGGTTCCAGCAGTACTTC
CDR3 protein: CASSAGINGFQQYF

clone size: -
J gene: TRBJ1-3
V gene: TRBV9
D gene: -
CDR3 DNA: TGTGCCAGCAGCGTAAGAGGGACAAACTCTGGAAACACCATATATTTT
CDR3 protein: CASSVRGTNSGNTIYF

clone size: -
J gene: TRBJ1-5
V gene: TRBV28
D gene: -
CDR3 DNA: TGTGCCAGCAGTTCGCGGGGCCCGCATCAGCCCCAGCATTTT
CDR3 protein: CASSSRGPHQPQHF

clone size: -
J gene: TRBJ2-1
V gene: TRBV14
D gene: -
CDR3 DNA: TGTGCCAGCAGCCAATCCCCGGGAACCTACAATGAGCAGTTCTTC
CDR3 protein: CASSQSPGTYNEQFF

clone size: -
J gene: TRBJ2-7
V gene: TRBV30
D gene: -
CDR3 DNA: TGTGCCGGAGTGCGGGGTGCCTTAAGCTCCTACGAGCAGTACTTC
CDR3 protein: CAGVRGALSSYEQYF

clone size: -
J gene: TRBJ1-1
V gene: TRBV5-1
D gene: -
CDR3 DNA: TGCGCCAGCAGCAGGGGCACTGAAGCTTTCTTT
CDR3 protein: CASSRGTEAFF

clone size: -
J gene: TRBJ1-2
V gene: TRBV6-1
D gene: TRBD1
CDR3 DNA: TGTGCCAGCAGTGCTTTTAGACAGGGGAACTATGGCTACACCTTC
CDR3 protein: CASSAFRQGNYGYTF

clone size: -
J gene: TRBJ2-1
V gene: TRBV12-5
D gene: TRBD1
CDR3 DNA: TGTGCTAGTGGTCCCGGGACAGCGAATCGGAATGAGCAGTTCTTC
CDR3 protein: CASGPGTANRNEQFF

clone size: -
J gene: TRBJ1-1
V gene: TRBV6-1
D gene: -
CDR3 DNA: TGTGCCAGCAGTGGGATAAGGGGGACTGAAGCTTTCTTT
CDR3 protein: CASSGIRGTEAFF

clone size: -
J gene: TRBJ2-4
V gene: TRBV7-3
D gene: -
CDR3 DNA: TGTGCCAGAATAAGAGACCCTAGAGCCAAAAACATTCAGTACTTC
CDR3 protein: CARIRDPRAKNIQYF